The 26 T cell receptor beta chains in this list originate from one sample, sequenced in a study of identical twins. TCRdb called the 5' RACE reads again in MiXCR, with one record for every CDR3 protein. Counted here are some 790,000 distinct CDR3 sequences, roughly 18% occurring once; the ten biggest clones make up about 12%. These same data were also listed under a study on T cells expressing NK-cell markers.

The material sequenced was PBMCs. Every receptor here comes from a woman aged 18 to 35 in good health.

The rearrangement uses TRBV14 and TRBJ1-4, with 9 bases matching TRBD1. The CDR3 runs to 15 residues. J gave up 7 bases and V 2 bases, and 5 bases lay outside the gene matches. CDR1 is SGHDN and CDR2 is FVKESK in the germline V gene. DNA of the CDR3: TGTGCCAGCAGCCAACCGGGACAGGGCCGTGAAAAACTGTTTTTT. Protein sequence: CASSQPGQGREKLFF.

V gene TRBV6-1 combines with J gene TRBJ1-3; no clear D gene. The CDR3 length is 12 residues. Trimming pared 10 bases from V and 1 base from J, leaving 8 bases between. Germline V lookup: CDR1 MNHNS, CDR2 SASEGT. In DNA, the CDR3 is TGTGCCATCCTTTTTTCTGGAAACACCATATATTTT. Residues: CAILFSGNTIYF.

The table lists this clonotype with a few counts. The chain has TRBV29-1 and TRBJ1-1; D is possibly TRBD1 (6 bases). Per germline, CDR1 SQVTM and CDR2 ANQGSEA. V dropped 7 bases and J dropped 2 bases, with 14 bases sitting between them. CDR3 length: 13 residues. The CDR3 DNA sequence: TGCAGCGCAGCCCCGGACAGCAACACTGAAGCTTTCTTT. Residues: CSAAPDSNTEAFF.

The CDR3 DNA reads TGCGCCAGCAGCTTTGGACAGGGGTGGAAAGATACGCAGTATTTT. It yields the protein CASSFGQGWKDTQYF. J is TRBJ2-3 and V is TRBV5-1, with 9 bases that match TRBD1. The V and J ends lost 2 bases and 5 bases, in that order; junction bases with no gene match: 6. CDR3 length: 15 amino acids. From germline, CDR1 is SGHRS and CDR2 YFSETQ.

This chain connects TRBV20-1 to TRBJ2-2; D gene uncertain. Trimming removed 5 bases from V and 4 bases from J, with 8 bases in between. CDR3 length: 12 amino acids. In germline, CDR1 is DFQATT, CDR2 SNEGSKA (reference sequence). CDR3 sequence reads: CSAFTLTGELFF. The CDR3 DNA sequence: TGCAGTGCTTTTACACTCACCGGGGAGCTGTTTTTT.

This clonotype came up many times. This sequence joins TRBV12-3 or TRBV12-4 and TRBJ2-7; TRBD2 matches at 8 bases. The V and J ends lost 5 bases and 0 bases, in that order; junction bases with no gene match: 6. The CDR3 sequence is 15 residues long. This CDR3 is CASSRSGGASYEQYF. For the CDR3, the DNA is TGTGCCAGCAGTAGAAGCGGGGGTGCCTCCTACGAGCAGTACTTC.

This clonotype was counted between two and nine times. This chain uses TRBV5-4 with TRBJ2-2; 12 bases fit TRBD2. Germline CDR1 is SGHNT and CDR2 is YYREEE (reference sequence). The CDR3 covers 17 residues. Unmatched junction bases numbered 15, after V lost 9 bases and J lost 6 bases. CDR3 DNA sequence: TGTGCCACCTACTTGGCTAGCGGGAGGGCCTTCGCCGGGGAGCTGTTTTTT. It yields the protein CATYLASGRAFAGELFF.

The V and J genes are TRBV11-2 and TRBJ2-1, with TRBD2 matching over 11 bases. Germline loops: CDR1 SGHAT, CDR2 FQNNGV. The junction had 17 bases not matched to a gene; V was cut back by 7 bases and J by 6 bases. CDR3 size: 18 residues. CDR3 sequence (DNA): TGTGCCAGCACCATTATTCCCATAACTAGCGGGGGACCCAATGAGCAGTTCTTC. Its protein is CASTIIPITSGGPNEQFF.

Written as DNA, the CDR3 is TGCGCCAGCAGCTTGTGGGGTTCGGGCACTGAAGCTTTCTTT. This gives the protein CASSLWGSGTEAFF. This chain uses TRBV5-1 with TRBJ1-1; D remains unclear. Germline V lookup: CDR1 SGHRS, CDR2 YFSETQ. V was pared by 1 base and J by 4 bases, with 11 bases between. The CDR3 contains 14 residues.

The J gene is TRBJ2-7, the V gene TRBV7-9; 8 bases match TRBD1. The germline V gene has CDR1 SEHNR and CDR2 FQNEAQ (reference sequence). With 6 bases clipped from V and 3 bases from J, the junction kept 7 bases outside the gene matches. The length of the CDR3 is 14 residues. The CDR3 reads CASRIDRGNYEQYF. Written as DNA, the CDR3 is TGTGCCAGCAGGATAGACAGGGGTAACTACGAGCAGTACTTC.

The rearrangement links TRBV7-2 to TRBJ1-2, with 7 bases aligning to TRBD1. The CDR3 sequence is 14 residues long. J lost 8 bases, V lost 1 base, and 7 bases had no gene match. Germline CDR1 and CDR2: SGHTA and FQGNSA. The CDR3 sequence: CASSLGSDRVGYTF. CDR3 DNA sequence: TGTGCCAGCAGCTTAGGTAGTGACAGGGTCGGCTACACCTTC.

The gene calls are TRBV6-1 and TRBJ2-7; 8 bases line up with TRBD2. CDR3 length: 14 amino acids. The ends lost 7 bases at V and 6 bases at J; junction bases unmatched: 11. CDR1 and CDR2 (germline): MNHNS, SASEGT. The CDR3 sequence is CASTRPGGPSEQYF. CDR3 nucleotide sequence: TGTGCCAGCACCCGCCCGGGGGGGCCTAGCGAGCAGTACTTC.

Only a few counts were recorded for this clonotype. The V gene is TRBV12-3 or TRBV12-4, the J gene TRBJ2-3; D unresolved. Trimming shortened V by 4 bases and J by 4 bases, and 15 bases separated the two germline ends. This CDR3 is built from 15 residues. CDR3 sequence reads: CASSYTTTGPDTQYF. CDR3 DNA: TGTGCCAGCAGTTATACTACGACCGGACCAGATACGCAGTATTTT.

This clonotype has more than one count but fewer than ten. This sequence joins TRBV30 and TRBJ1-1; maybe TRBD1 (5 bases). V lost 3 bases, J lost 4 bases, and 15 bases lay in between. This CDR3 contains 14 residues. CDR1 and CDR2 (germline): GTSNPN, SVGIG (reference sequence). The CDR3 nucleotides read TGTGCCTGGAGGAAGCCAGGGTTGGGCACTGAAGCTTTCTTT. Its protein is CAWRKPGLGTEAFF.

The J gene is TRBJ1-2, the V gene TRBV12-3 or TRBV12-4; D unclear. CDR3 size: 11 residues. The germline V and J ends were trimmed by 5 bases and 8 bases, with 9 bases remaining between them. The CDR3 DNA follows: TGTGCCAGCAGTGAAAGAAGCGGCTACACCTTC. Translated, it gives CASSERSGYTF.

This clonotype was counted only a few times. The chain employs TRBV7-9 and TRBJ1-4, with D hard to call. The V gene's germline CDR1 is SEHNR and CDR2 FQNEAQ (reference sequence). Trimming took off 3 bases at V and 11 bases at J, with 7 bases between the two ends. There are 11 residues in the CDR3. The CDR3 spells CASSLEGKLFF. CDR3 coding DNA: TGTGCCAGCAGCTTGGAAGGGAAACTGTTTTTT.

This rearrangement joins TRBV27 to TRBJ2-7, with a weak D call TRBD1 (8 bases). There are 15 residues in the CDR3. V was pared by 4 bases and J by 4 bases, with 17 bases between. Per germline, CDR1 MNHEY and CDR2 SMNVEV (reference sequence). The CDR3 sequence: CASSSSDRGGYEQYF. The CDR3, as DNA: TGTGCCAGCAGTTCTAGCGACAGGGGAGGGTACGAGCAGTACTTC.

The chain recombines TRBV12-3 or TRBV12-4 with TRBJ1-2; D gene uncertain. This CDR3 has 13 residues. V lost 2 bases and J lost 6, with 10 bases in between. The CDR3 region is CASSLLEENGYTF. The CDR3 bases are TGTGCCAGCAGTTTATTGGAGGAGAATGGCTACACCTTC.

V usage is TRBV3-1 and J usage is TRBJ2-5; tentatively, D is TRBD2 (6 bases). V was clipped by 1 base and J by 5 bases, with 14 bases between them. CDR3 length: 15 residues. Germline-derived CDR1 and CDR2 are LGHDT and YNNKEL (reference sequence). CDR3 bases: TGTGCCAGCAGCCAAGGGTCCGGGGGTCGGGAGACCCAGTACTTC. Its protein product is CASSQGSGGRETQYF.

The sample holds many counts of this clonotype. V gene TRBV20-1 combines with J gene TRBJ2-3; 11 bases align to TRBD2. The germline gives CDR1 DFQATT, CDR2 SNEGSKA (reference sequence). This CDR3 has 15 amino acids. V lost 0 bases and J lost 5; bases outside the gene matches: 4. CDR3 DNA sequence: TGCAGTGCTAGAGATAGCGGGGGGGCCGGAGATACGCAGTATTTT. It yields the protein CSARDSGGAGDTQYF.

This chain joins TRBV20-1 and TRBJ2-7; maybe TRBD2 (6 bases). Trimming left V 3 bases short and J 2 bases short, with 14 bases between. CDR1 and CDR2 from the germline V gene are DFQATT and SNEGSKA (reference sequence). The CDR3 sequence is 14 residues long. The CDR3, as DNA: TGCAGTGCTAGCAAAACGGGGGAGGCCTACGAGCAGTACTTC. The encoded protein is CSASKTGEAYEQYF.

This clonotype was observed a handful of times. V and J are TRBV5-1 and TRBJ2-4; 7 bases agree with TRBD1. This CDR3 contains 18 residues. Germline CDR1 reads SGHRS; CDR2 reads YFSETQ. Trimming took 1 base from V and 4 from J; bases not matched to a gene: 14. CDR3 loop: CASSLQASAGTEKNIQYF. CDR3 bases: TGCGCCAGCAGCTTGCAGGCATCGGCCGGGACAGAGAAAAACATTCAGTACTTC.

This clonotype has only a few counts. The genes are TRBV20-1 and TRBJ1-5, with TRBD1 as a possible D gene (6 bases). Between the trimmed V and J ends, which lost 5 bases and 7 bases, there was a span of 18 bases. Germline CDR1 and CDR2: DFQATT and SNEGSKA (reference sequence). This CDR3 is built from 14 residues. Written as DNA, the CDR3 is TGCAGTGCTCGTCGACCAGGGGATGTCCAGCCCCAGCATTTT. This translates into CSARRPGDVQPQHF.

The rearrangement links TRBV20-1 to TRBJ2-3, with 11 bases lining up with TRBD2. V was pared by 2 bases and J by 0 bases, with 4 bases of the junction left unmatched. CDR3 length: 16 amino acids. CDR1 is DFQATT and CDR2 is SNEGSKA in the germline V gene (reference sequence). The CDR3 loop reads CSARIGTSGSTDTQYF. CDR3 bases: TGCAGTGCTAGAATCGGGACTAGCGGTAGCACAGATACGCAGTATTTT.

This clonotype showed up many times. V is TRBV7-8 and J is TRBJ2-7; D possibly matches TRBD1 or TRBD2 (5 bases each). The CDR3 sequence is 17 residues long. V was cut by 5 bases and J by 2 bases, with 22 bases left in between. CDR1 is SGHVS and CDR2 is FQNEAQ in the germline V gene. CDR3 amino acids: CASSNEIGRDRPYEQYF. Here the CDR3 DNA reads TGTGCCAGCAGCAACGAAATCGGCCGGGACCGACCCTACGAGCAGTACTTC. The full variable domain, its missing parts supplied by reference TRBV7-8 and TRBJ2-7, is GAGVSQSPRYKVAKRGQDVALRCDPISGHVSLFWYQQALGQGPEFLTYFQNEAQLDKSGLPSDRFFAERPEGSVSTLKIQRTQQEDSAVYLCASSNEIGRDRPYEQYFGPGTRLTVT.

This clonotype was observed a handful of times. The V gene is TRBV20-1, the J gene TRBJ2-7; 7 bases match TRBD2. The CDR3 is made up of 12 amino acids. Per the germline V gene, CDR1 is DFQATT and CDR2 is SNEGSKA (reference sequence). V gave up 8 bases and J gave up 3 bases; unmatched junction bases: 7. In nucleotides, the CDR3 is TGCAGTTGCGGCGGGAGCGTCTACGAGCAGTACTTC. Translating gives CSCGGSVYEQYF.